The 10 T cell receptor beta chains below all came from one sample that was sequenced in a study of OX40 agonist ivuxolimab in advanced cancers. Sequencing was performed with immunoSEQ multiplex PCR; in TCRdb, only in-frame clones are kept and a portion is missing. The sample lists roughly 38,000 clones; around 90% were seen once. The sample consisted of CD4+ or CD8+ T cells sorted from blood, taken in a trial of the OX40 agonist ivuxolimab. The receptor source for this set is an adult with an advanced solid tumor such as melanoma, head and neck, liver or kidney cancer.

This rearrangement joins TRBV30 to TRBJ1-3; 7 bases match TRBD1. The length of the CDR3 is 15 residues. Trimming at V came to 1 base and at J to 4 bases, leaving 7 bases not matched to a gene. Germline V gene data show CDR1 as GTSNPN and CDR2 as SVGIG (reference sequence). The CDR3 here is CAWSEGDRPGNTIYF. The CDR3 DNA is TGTGCCTGGAGTGAGGGGGACAGACCCGGAAACACCATATATTTT.

This sequence joins TRBV5-1 and TRBJ2-7, with D perhaps matching TRBD1 (6 bases). CDR3 length equals 13 residues. From germline, CDR1 is SGHRS and CDR2 YFSETQ. Between the trimmed V and J ends, which lost 0 bases and 5 bases, there was a span of 9 bases. For the CDR3, the DNA is TGCGCCAGCAGCTTGGCCCCAGGGGACGAGCAGTACTTC. It encodes CASSLAPGDEQYF.

This sequence joins TRBV19 and TRBJ2-1, with D tentatively TRBD1 (6 bases). There are 12 residues in the CDR3. Germline V gives CDR1 LNHDA, CDR2 SQIVND (reference sequence). V was trimmed by 6 bases and J by 6 bases, leaving 9 bases between them. CDR3 nucleotide sequence: TGTGCCAGTAGGGTACAGGGCAATGAGCAGTTCTTC. Translating gives CASRVQGNEQFF. Full variable domain (remainder filled in from reference TRBV19 and TRBJ2-1): DGGITQSPKYLFRKEGQNVTLSCEQNLNHDAMYWYRQDPGQGLRLIYYSQIVNDFQKGDIAEGYSVSREKKESFPLTVTSAQKNPTAFYLCASRVQGNEQFFGPGTRLTVL.

The chain recombines TRBV7-9 with TRBJ2-7, with no clear D. The CDR3 is made up of 15 amino acids. The germline gives CDR1 SEHNR, CDR2 FQNEAQ (reference sequence). Trimming took off 4 bases at V and 2 bases at J, with 15 bases between the two ends. The CDR3 region is CASSSGASQAYEQYF. CDR3 coding DNA: TGTGCCAGCAGCTCGGGCGCCTCTCAGGCCTACGAGCAGTACTTC.

This clone is a singleton in its sample. V is TRBV2 and J is TRBJ2-1, with 7 bases aligning to TRBD2. Germline-derived CDR1 and CDR2 are SNHLY and FYNNEI. V lost 8 bases to trimming and J lost 9 bases; unmatched junction nucleotides: 7. This CDR3 is built from 12 residues. CDR3 protein: CASCRGVGEQFF. The CDR3 coding sequence is TGTGCCAGCTGTCGGGGGGTGGGTGAGCAGTTCTTC.

The chain has TRBV18 and TRBJ2-4; TRBD2 agrees at 10 bases. The CDR3 contains 16 residues. The junction had 1 base not matched to a gene; V was cut back by 2 bases and J by 0 bases. From germline, CDR1 is KGHSH and CDR2 LQKENI. DNA for the CDR3: TGTGCCAGCTCACCAAGGACTAGCGGAGCCAAAAACATTCAGTACTTC. Protein: CASSPRTSGAKNIQYF.

The chain recombines TRBV13 with TRBJ1-3; D perhaps matches TRBD1 (6 bases). The CDR3 spans 16 residues. Trimming removed 0 bases at V and 4 bases at J, with 13 bases between. Germline V lookup: CDR1 PRHDT, CDR2 FYEKMQ (reference sequence). CDR3 sequence (DNA): TGTGCCAGCAGCTTAGGACAGGGAGGTACCGGAAACACCATATATTTT. Protein sequence: CASSLGQGGTGNTIYF.

The chain has TRBV28 and TRBJ2-7, with a weak D call TRBD1 (6 bases). This CDR3 has 13 amino acids. Per the germline V gene, CDR1 is MDHEN and CDR2 is SYDVKM. V was trimmed by 2 bases and J by 7 bases, leaving 12 bases between them. The CDR3 DNA follows: TGTGCCAGCAGTTTAGCAGGGCAGGGGGAGCAGTACTTC. Translating it yields CASSLAGQGEQYF.

V usage is TRBV2 and J usage is TRBJ2-1, with 7 bases aligning to TRBD1. Germline V gene data show CDR1 as SNHLY and CDR2 as FYNNEI. There are 14 residues in the CDR3. The V and J ends lost 10 bases and 5 bases, in that order; junction bases with no gene match: 11. The CDR3 sequence is CAISHGTEDNEQFF. Written as DNA, the CDR3 is TGTGCCATCTCACACGGGACAGAAGACAATGAGCAGTTCTTC.

The chain links TRBV5-4 to TRBJ2-1, with 11 bases that match TRBD2. The ends lost 5 bases at V and 5 bases at J; junction bases unmatched: 0. Germline V gene sequence: CDR1 SGHNT, CDR2 YYREEE (reference sequence). The CDR3 extends over 13 amino acids. The CDR3 spells CASRGLADNEQFF. In DNA form, the CDR3 reads TGTGCCAGCAGGGGACTAGCGGACAATGAGCAGTTCTTC.